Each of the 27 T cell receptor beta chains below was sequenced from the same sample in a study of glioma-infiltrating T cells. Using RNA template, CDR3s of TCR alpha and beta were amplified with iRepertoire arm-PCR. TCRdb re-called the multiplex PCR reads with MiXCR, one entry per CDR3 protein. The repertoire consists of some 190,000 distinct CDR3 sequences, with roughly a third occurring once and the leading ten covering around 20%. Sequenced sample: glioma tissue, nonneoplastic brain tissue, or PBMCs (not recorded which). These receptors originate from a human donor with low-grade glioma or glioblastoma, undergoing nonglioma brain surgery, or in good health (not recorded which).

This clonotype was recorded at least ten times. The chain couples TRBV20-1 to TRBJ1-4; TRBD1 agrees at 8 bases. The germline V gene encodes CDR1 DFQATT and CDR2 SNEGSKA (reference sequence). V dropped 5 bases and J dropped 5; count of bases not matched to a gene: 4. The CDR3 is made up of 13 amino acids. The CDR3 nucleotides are TGCAGTGCTCCCGACAGGGGAAATGAAAAACTGTTTTTT. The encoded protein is CSAPDRGNEKLFF.

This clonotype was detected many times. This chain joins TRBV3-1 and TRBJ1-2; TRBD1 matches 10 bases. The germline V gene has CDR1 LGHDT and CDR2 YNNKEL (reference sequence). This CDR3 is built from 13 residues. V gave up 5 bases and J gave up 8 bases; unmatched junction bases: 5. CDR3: CASSMGQGKGYTF. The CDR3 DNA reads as TGTGCCAGCAGCATGGGACAGGGGAAAGGCTACACCTTC.

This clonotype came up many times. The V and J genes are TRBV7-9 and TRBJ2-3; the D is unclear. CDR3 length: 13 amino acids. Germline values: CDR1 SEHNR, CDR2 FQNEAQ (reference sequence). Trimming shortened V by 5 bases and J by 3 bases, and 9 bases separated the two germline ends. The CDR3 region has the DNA TGTGCCAGCAGCGCGAGTTTAACAGATACGCAGTATTTT. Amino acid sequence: CASSASLTDTQYF.

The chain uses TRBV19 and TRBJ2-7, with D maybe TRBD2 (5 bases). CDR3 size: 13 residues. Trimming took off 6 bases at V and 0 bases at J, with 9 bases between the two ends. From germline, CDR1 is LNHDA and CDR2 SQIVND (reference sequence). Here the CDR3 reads CASRASRSYEQYF. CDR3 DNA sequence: TGTGCCAGTAGGGCTAGCCGCTCCTACGAGCAGTACTTC.

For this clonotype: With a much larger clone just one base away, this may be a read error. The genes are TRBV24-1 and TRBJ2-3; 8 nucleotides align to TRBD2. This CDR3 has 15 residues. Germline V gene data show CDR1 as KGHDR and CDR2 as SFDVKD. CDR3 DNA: TGTGCCACCAGTGACCCGGGACTAGGCACAGGTACGCAGTATTTT. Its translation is CATSDPGLGTGTQYF.

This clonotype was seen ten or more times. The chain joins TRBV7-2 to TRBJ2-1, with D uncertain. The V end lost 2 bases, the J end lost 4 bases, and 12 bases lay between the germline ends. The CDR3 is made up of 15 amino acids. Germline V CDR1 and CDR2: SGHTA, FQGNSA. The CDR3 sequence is CASSLRSREYNEQFF. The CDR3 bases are TGTGCCAGCAGCTTACGGTCTAGAGAATACAATGAGCAGTTCTTC.

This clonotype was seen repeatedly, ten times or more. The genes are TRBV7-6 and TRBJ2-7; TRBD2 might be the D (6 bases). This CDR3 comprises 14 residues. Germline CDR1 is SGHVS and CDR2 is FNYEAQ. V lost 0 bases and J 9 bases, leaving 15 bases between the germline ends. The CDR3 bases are TGTGCCAGCAGCTTAGCTAGCGGTTACGAAGGGCAGTACTTC. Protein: CASSLASGYEGQYF.

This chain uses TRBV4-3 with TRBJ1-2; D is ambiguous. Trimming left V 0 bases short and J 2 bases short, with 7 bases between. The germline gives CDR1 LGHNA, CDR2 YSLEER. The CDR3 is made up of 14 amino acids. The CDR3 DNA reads TGCGCCAGCAGCCAAGACAGGTTCAACTATGGCTACACCTTC. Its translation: CASSQDRFNYGYTF.

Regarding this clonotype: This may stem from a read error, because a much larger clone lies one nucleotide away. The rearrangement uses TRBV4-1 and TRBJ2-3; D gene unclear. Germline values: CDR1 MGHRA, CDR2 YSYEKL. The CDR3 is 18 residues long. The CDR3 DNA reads TGCGCCAGCAACCAAGATCCGTCGAGTCGCTCTCTCACAGATACGCAGTATTTT. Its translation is CASNQDPSSRSLTDTQYF.

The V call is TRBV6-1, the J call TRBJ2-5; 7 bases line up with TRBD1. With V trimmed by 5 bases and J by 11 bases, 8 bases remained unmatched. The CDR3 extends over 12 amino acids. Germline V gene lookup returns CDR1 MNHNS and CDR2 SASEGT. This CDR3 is CASSTRGNEQYF. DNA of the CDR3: TGTGCCAGCAGTACCAGGGGGAATGAGCAGTACTTC.

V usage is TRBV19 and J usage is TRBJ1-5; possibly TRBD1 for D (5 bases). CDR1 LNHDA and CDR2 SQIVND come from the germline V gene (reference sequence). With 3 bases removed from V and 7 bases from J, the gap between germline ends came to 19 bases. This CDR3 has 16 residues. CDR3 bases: TGTGCCAGTAGTATTGGCGATCGGACATCCAGGCAGCCCCAGCATTTT. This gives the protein CASSIGDRTSRQPQHF. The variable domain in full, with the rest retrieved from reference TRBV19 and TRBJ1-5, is DGGITQSPKYLFRKEGQNVTLSCEQNLNHDAMYWYRQDPGQGLRLIYYSQIVNDFQKGDIAEGYSVSREKKESFPLTVTSAQKNPTAFYLCASSIGDRTSRQPQHFGDGTRLSIL.

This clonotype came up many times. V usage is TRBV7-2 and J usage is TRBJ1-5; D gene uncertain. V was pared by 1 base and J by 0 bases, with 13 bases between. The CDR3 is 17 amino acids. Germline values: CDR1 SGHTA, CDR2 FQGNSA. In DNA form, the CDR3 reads TGTGCCAGCAGCTTAGTCGGACGCCGCTTTAGCAATCAGCCCCAGCATTTT. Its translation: CASSLVGRRFSNQPQHF.

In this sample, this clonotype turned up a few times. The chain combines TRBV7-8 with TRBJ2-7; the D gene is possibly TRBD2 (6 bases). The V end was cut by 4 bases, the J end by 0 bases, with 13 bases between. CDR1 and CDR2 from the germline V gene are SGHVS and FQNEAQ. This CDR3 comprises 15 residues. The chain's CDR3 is CASSSSGFSSYEQYF. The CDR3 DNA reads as TGTGCCAGCAGCTCAAGCGGGTTCAGCTCCTACGAGCAGTACTTC.

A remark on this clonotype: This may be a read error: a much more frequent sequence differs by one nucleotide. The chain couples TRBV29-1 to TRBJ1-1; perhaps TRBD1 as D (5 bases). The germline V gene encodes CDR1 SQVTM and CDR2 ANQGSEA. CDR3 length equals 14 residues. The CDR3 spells CSVGGATSNTKAFF. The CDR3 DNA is TGCAGCGTTGGAGGGGCCACCTCGAACACTAAAGCTTTCTTT.

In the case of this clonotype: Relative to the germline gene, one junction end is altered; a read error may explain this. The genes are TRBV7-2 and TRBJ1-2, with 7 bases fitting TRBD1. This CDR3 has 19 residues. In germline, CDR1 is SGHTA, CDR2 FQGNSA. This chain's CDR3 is CASSPRRGQSSAYNYGDTF. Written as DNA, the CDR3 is TGTGCCAGCAGCCCTCGGCGGGGACAGTCTTCGGCCTACAACTATGGCGACACCTTC.

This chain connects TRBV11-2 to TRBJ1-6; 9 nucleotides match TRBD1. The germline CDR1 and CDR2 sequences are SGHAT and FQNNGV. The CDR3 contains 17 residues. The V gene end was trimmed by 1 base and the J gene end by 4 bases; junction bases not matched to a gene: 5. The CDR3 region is CASSLVRDRVYNSPLHF. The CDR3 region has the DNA TGTGCCAGCAGCTTAGTCCGGGACAGGGTTTATAATTCACCCCTCCACTTT.

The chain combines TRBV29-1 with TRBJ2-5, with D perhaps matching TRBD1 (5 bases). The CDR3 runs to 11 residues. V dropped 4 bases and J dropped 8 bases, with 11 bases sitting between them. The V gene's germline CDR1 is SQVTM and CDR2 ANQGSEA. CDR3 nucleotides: TGCAGCGTTGTAGGGGCCGATACCCAGTACTTC. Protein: CSVVGADTQYF.

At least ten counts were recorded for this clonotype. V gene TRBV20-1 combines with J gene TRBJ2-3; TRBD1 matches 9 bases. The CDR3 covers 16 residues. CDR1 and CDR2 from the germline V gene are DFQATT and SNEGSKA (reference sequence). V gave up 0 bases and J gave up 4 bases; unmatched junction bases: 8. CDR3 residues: CSARDLGGQGADTQYF. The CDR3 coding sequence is TGCAGTGCTAGAGATTTAGGGGGACAGGGCGCAGATACGCAGTATTTT.

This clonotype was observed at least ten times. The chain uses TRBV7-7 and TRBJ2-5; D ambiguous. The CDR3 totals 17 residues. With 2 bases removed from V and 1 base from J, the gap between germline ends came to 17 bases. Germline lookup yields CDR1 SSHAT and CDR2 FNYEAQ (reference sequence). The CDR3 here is CASSLTPLGRTQETQYF. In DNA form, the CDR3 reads TGTGCCAGCAGCTTAACCCCTTTGGGTCGGACCCAAGAGACCCAGTACTTC.

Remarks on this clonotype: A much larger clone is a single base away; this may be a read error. The CDR3 protein is CARSPRGSAYSNSPLHF. CDR3 sequence (DNA): TGCGCCAGAAGCCCCCGGGGGTCAGCGTACAGTAATTCACCCCTCCACTTT. This chain uses TRBV3-1 with TRBJ1-6; TRBD1 might be the D (5 bases). The CDR3 is 17 amino acids. The germline V gene encodes CDR1 LGHDT and CDR2 YNNKEL (reference sequence).

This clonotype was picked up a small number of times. CDR3 coding DNA: TGTGCCAGCAGCTTGGATACAGGGGACACAGATACGCAGTATTTT. It yields the protein CASSLDTGDTDTQYF. The V and J genes are TRBV5-5 and TRBJ2-3, with 7 bases aligning to TRBD1. This CDR3 contains 15 residues. V shed 0 bases and J 2 bases; nucleotides not matched to a gene: 3. Germline CDR1 is SGHKS and CDR2 is YYEKEE (reference sequence). Using reference TRBV5-5 and TRBJ2-3 for the parts outside the CDR3, the full variable domain is DAGVTQSPTHLIKTRGQQVTLRCSPISGHKSVSWYQQVLGQGPQFIFQYYEKEERGRGNFPDRFSARQFPNYSSELNVNALLLGDSALYLCASSLDTGDTDTQYFGPGTRLTVL.

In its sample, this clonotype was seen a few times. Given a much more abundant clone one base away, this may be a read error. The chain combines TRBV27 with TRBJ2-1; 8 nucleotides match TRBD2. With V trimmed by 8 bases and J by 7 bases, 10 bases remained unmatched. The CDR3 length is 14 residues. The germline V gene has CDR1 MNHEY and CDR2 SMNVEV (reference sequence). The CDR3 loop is CASSCREGRNEQFF. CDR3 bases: TGTGCCAGCTCTTGTCGGGAGGGCCGGAATGAGCAGTTCTTC.

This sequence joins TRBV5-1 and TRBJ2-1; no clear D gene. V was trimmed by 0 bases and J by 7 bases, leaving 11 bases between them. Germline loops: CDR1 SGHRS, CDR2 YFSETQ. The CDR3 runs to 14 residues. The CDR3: CASSLEFVGNEQFF. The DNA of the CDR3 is TGCGCCAGCAGCTTGGAATTCGTAGGTAATGAGCAGTTCTTC.

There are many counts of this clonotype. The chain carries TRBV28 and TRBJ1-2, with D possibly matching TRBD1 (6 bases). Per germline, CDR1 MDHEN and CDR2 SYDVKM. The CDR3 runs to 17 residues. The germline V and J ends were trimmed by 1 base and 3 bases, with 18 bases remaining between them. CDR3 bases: TGTGCCAGCAGTTTATTTTTTCGGGGGGCGTCGGACTATGGCTACACCTTC. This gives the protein CASSLFFRGASDYGYTF.

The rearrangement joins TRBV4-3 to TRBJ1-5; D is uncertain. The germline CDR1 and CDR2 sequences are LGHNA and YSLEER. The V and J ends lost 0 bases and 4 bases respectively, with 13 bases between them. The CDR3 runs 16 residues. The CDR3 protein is CASSQDRAPGNQPQHF. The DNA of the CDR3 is TGCGCCAGCAGCCAAGATCGGGCCCCAGGAAATCAGCCCCAGCATTTT.

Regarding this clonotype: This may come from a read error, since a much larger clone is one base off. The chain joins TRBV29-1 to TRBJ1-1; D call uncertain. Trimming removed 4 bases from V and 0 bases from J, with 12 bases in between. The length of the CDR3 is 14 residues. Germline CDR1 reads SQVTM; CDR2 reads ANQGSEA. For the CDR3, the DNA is TGCAGCGTTGCCGGACTGATAATGAACACTGAAGCTTTCTTT. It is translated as CSVAGLIMNTEAFF.

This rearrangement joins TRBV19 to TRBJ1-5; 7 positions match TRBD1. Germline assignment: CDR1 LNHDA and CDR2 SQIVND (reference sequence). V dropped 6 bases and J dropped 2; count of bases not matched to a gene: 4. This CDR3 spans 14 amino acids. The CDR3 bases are TGTGCCAGTAGGGGGACAGTGGGCAATCAGCCCCAGCATTTT. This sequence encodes CASRGTVGNQPQHF. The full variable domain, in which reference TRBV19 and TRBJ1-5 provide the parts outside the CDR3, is DGGITQSPKYLFRKEGQNVTLSCEQNLNHDAMYWYRQDPGQGLRLIYYSQIVNDFQKGDIAEGYSVSREKKESFPLTVTSAQKNPTAFYLCASRGTVGNQPQHFGDGTRLSIL.